This T cell receptor beta chain is drawn from a study of blood T cell repertoires in COVID-19. Overall study: Sites in the United States, Italy and Spain provided acute and convalescent COVID-19 samples. T cells, B-cell-depleted T cells, or PBMCs provided the cDNA or gDNA that served as material.

The ends were cut back, 6 bases at V and 6 bases at J, with 12 bases in the middle. CDR1 and CDR2 (germline): LNHDA, SQIVND (reference sequence). The CDR3 length is 13 residues. Original methodology: Researchers report that nucleated cell counts were estimated from reference gene primer amplification. The repertoire was sequenced with immunoSEQ multiplex PCR; TCRdb's copy has only in-frame clones and lacks some. That table gives V, J and clone size, and the DNA gave D and trimming. The table records about 21,000 clones, approximately 90% of them present only once. The rearrangement links TRBV19 to TRBJ1-5; a weak D match, TRBD1 (5 bases). Material: peripheral blood. The TCR was taken from a man between 65 and 79 years old with active COVID-19. The CDR3 DNA follows: TGTGCCAGTAGGTGGGGGGTAGGTCAGCCCCAGCATTTT. Its protein is CASRWGVGQPQHF.